Listed here are 23 T cell receptor beta chains from one sample, sequenced in a study of long-term antiretroviral therapy in people with HIV. At survey level, the immunoSEQ assay was run in its v3.0 version. TCRdb's table, derived via immunoSEQ multiplex PCR, lists solely in-frame clones and lacks some. This table has around 25,000 clones, about 80% appearing once. The source material was unsorted PBMCs, sampled 1.1 years before starting antiretroviral therapy. The source of these receptors is a woman aged 40 to 50 with HIV.

The gene calls are TRBV10-3 and TRBJ1-4; D is ambiguous. From germline, CDR1 is ENHRY and CDR2 SYGVKD. The CDR3 is 12 residues long. Trimming cost V 2 bases and J 5 bases, with 3 bases left between them. CDR3 protein: CAISEGNEKLFF. CDR3 DNA sequence: TGTGCCATCAGTGAGGGAAATGAAAAACTGTTTTTT.

CDR3 nucleotide sequence: TGCGCCAGCAGCCAATCAGTTTGGGTTTCCACTGAAGCTTTCTTT. Translation gives CASSQSVWVSTEAFF. This chain links TRBV4-3 with TRBJ1-1; no definite D call. CDR3 length: 15 residues. Deletions cut 2 bases from V and 4 bases from J, with 14 bases between. Germline CDR1 LGHNA, CDR2 YSLEER.

The chain links TRBV4-1 to TRBJ2-2, with 8 bases fitting TRBD1. After removal of 4 bases from V and 6 bases from J, the junction contained 4 bases not matched to a gene. CDR3 length equals 14 residues. Looked up from germline, CDR1 is MGHRA and CDR2 is YSYEKL. Here the CDR3 reads CASSLEQGAGELFF. CDR3 sequence (DNA): TGCGCCAGCAGCCTAGAACAGGGGGCCGGGGAGCTGTTTTTT.

This clone rates as medium-sized. The genes are TRBV2 and TRBJ2-7; D might be TRBD1 (6 bases). V shed 3 bases and J shed 5 bases, with 14 bases lying between them. The length of the CDR3 is 14 residues. Germline assignment: CDR1 SNHLY and CDR2 FYNNEI. For the CDR3, the DNA is TGTGCCAGCAGTGAGCACCTCAGGGGTCACGAGCAGTACTTC. Its translation: CASSEHLRGHEQYF.

Regarding this clone: Distinct nucleotide sequences in the sample also encode this CDR3. The chain combines TRBV5-4 with TRBJ2-3; D remains unclear. Trimming stripped 0 bases from V and 0 bases from J, with 8 bases between. The V gene's germline CDR1 is SGHNT and CDR2 YYREEE (reference sequence). The CDR3 has 15 amino acids. CDR3 in DNA: TGTGCCAGCAGCTTGGCGGTGGCTAGCACAGATACGCAGTATTTT. Its translation is CASSLAVASTDTQYF.

V gene TRBV10-2 combines with J gene TRBJ2-3, with 8 bases aligning to TRBD1. CDR1 and CDR2 (germline): WSHSY, SAAADI. V was pared by 4 bases and J by 0 bases, with 3 bases of the junction left unmatched. The CDR3 consists of 15 residues. CDR3 sequence reads: CASSGTGISTDTQYF. CDR3 bases: TGCGCCAGCAGTGGGACAGGGATAAGCACAGATACGCAGTATTTT.

The V gene is TRBV7-2, the J gene TRBJ2-7; no reliable D call. Germline V CDR1 and CDR2: SGHTA, FQGNSA. V lost 5 bases to trimming and J lost 5 bases, with 7 bases between them. This CDR3 is 11 amino acids long. The CDR3 spells CASSPGDEQYF. The DNA of the CDR3 is TGTGCCAGCAGCCCTGGGGACGAGCAGTACTTC.

The rearrangement joins TRBV6-5 to TRBJ2-3, with TRBD2 matching 8 bases. This CDR3 is 15 amino acids long. Trimming at V came to 5 bases and at J to 2 bases, leaving 6 bases not matched to a gene. Germline V CDR1 and CDR2: MNHEY, SVGAGI. The CDR3 DNA reads TGTGCCAGCAGTCGTACTAGCGGAACCACAGATACGCAGTATTTT. This codes for CASSRTSGTTDTQYF.

The chain joins TRBV7-9 to TRBJ2-1; 11 bases agree with TRBD2. This CDR3 spans 17 amino acids. Germline trimming cut 4 bases from V and 4 bases from J; bases unmatched to any gene: 9. Germline loops: CDR1 SEHNR, CDR2 FQNEAQ (reference sequence). The CDR3 here is CASSSLLAGETYNEQFF. The DNA of the CDR3 is TGTGCCAGCAGCTCCCTACTAGCGGGGGAAACATACAATGAGCAGTTCTTC.

The sample holds one count of this clone. CDR3: CAIGPSGNTIYF. The CDR3 nucleotides are TGTGCCATTGGCCCCAGTGGAAACACCATATATTTT. The rearrangement joins TRBV10-3 to TRBJ1-3; D uncertain. CDR3 length: 12 residues. Trimming took 9 bases from V and 3 from J, leaving 9 bases between them. Germline CDR1 ENHRY, CDR2 SYGVKD.

This chain links TRBV2 with TRBJ2-6; 8 bases are a match to TRBD1. Trimming cost V 6 bases and J 0 bases; bases outside gene matches: 10. This CDR3 comprises 18 residues. Germline CDR1 is SNHLY and CDR2 is FYNNEI. CDR3 protein: CASRGVDRVASGANVLTF. In DNA, the CDR3 is TGTGCCAGCAGGGGCGTGGACAGGGTAGCCTCTGGGGCCAACGTCCTGACTTTC.

This clone appeared a few times. This chain links TRBV7-9 with TRBJ1-5, with 7 bases matching TRBD1. The CDR3 totals 15 residues. J was trimmed by 3 bases and V by 5 bases; bases with no gene match: 7. The germline CDR1 and CDR2 sequences are SEHNR and FQNEAQ (reference sequence). Written as DNA, the CDR3 is TGTGCCAGCAGCAAGGGACAGAATGACAATCAGCCCCAGCATTTT. This sequence encodes CASSKGQNDNQPQHF. Full variable domain (missing parts from reference TRBV7-9 and TRBJ1-5): DTGVSQNPRHKITKRGQNVTFRCDPISEHNRLYWYRQTLGQGPEFLTYFQNEAQLEKSRLLSDRFSAERPKGSFSTLEIQRTEQGDSAMYLCASSKGQNDNQPQHFGDGTRLSIL.

The count of this clone is one. V gene TRBV18 combines with J gene TRBJ2-7, with unresolved D. Germline values: CDR1 KGHSH, CDR2 LQKENI. The CDR3 contains 14 residues. The V and J ends lost 4 bases and 2 bases respectively, with 12 bases between them. In nucleotides, the CDR3 is TGTGCCAGCTCACGCATAGACAAGCCCTACGAGCAGTACTTC. Protein product: CASSRIDKPYEQYF.

The chain combines TRBV4-1 with TRBJ2-7; 10 positions agree with TRBD2. J lost 0 bases, V lost 3 bases, and 2 bases had no gene match. CDR3 size: 15 residues. Germline-derived CDR1 and CDR2 are MGHRA and YSYEKL. The CDR3 DNA reads as TGCGCCAGCAGCCAGGGACTAGCGAACTCCTACGAGCAGTACTTC. Residues: CASSQGLANSYEQYF.

This clone was seen a single time. V is TRBV10-3 and J is TRBJ2-7; D may correspond to TRBD1 or TRBD2 (6 bases each). V was trimmed by 6 bases and J by 2 bases, leaving 8 bases between them. The CDR3 has 12 amino acids. The germline gives CDR1 ENHRY, CDR2 SYGVKD. This CDR3 reads CAIRGGPYEQYF. CDR3 nucleotide sequence: TGTGCCATCAGGGGGGGCCCCTACGAGCAGTACTTC.

The chain employs TRBV6-6 and TRBJ1-1; 8 bases fit TRBD1. The germline CDR1 and CDR2 sequences are MNHNY and SVGAGI (reference sequence). The CDR3 contains 15 residues. J lost 3 bases, V lost 2 bases, and 5 bases had no gene match. The CDR3 is CASSYPGQGDTEAFF. CDR3 DNA sequence: TGTGCCAGCAGTTACCCAGGACAGGGCGACACTGAAGCTTTCTTT.

In its sample, this clone was seen a few times. The genes are TRBV7-9 and TRBJ1-2; possibly TRBD1 for D (5 bases). Trimming took 5 bases from V and 1 from J, leaving 17 bases between them. The CDR3 is made up of 16 amino acids. Germline V gene data show CDR1 as SEHNR and CDR2 as FQNEAQ (reference sequence). This chain's CDR3 is CASSEQESRSNYGYTF. The CDR3 bases are TGTGCCAGCAGCGAACAGGAATCACGGAGTAACTATGGCTACACCTTC.

The chain combines TRBV11-2 with TRBJ2-5; D is uncertain. Germline values: CDR1 SGHAT, CDR2 FQNNGV. Trimming stripped 3 bases from V and 2 bases from J, with 13 bases between. The CDR3 contains 15 residues. The CDR3 DNA is TGTGCCAGCAGCTTTAATCGCGCACGACAAGAGACCCAGTACTTC. Amino acids: CASSFNRARQETQYF.

This chain joins TRBV13 and TRBJ2-1; D is unresolved. Germline V gives CDR1 PRHDT, CDR2 FYEKMQ (reference sequence). V was pared by 5 bases and J by 4 bases, with 12 bases between. The CDR3 is 14 residues long. In nucleotides, the CDR3 is TGTGCCAGCAGCCCTACAGCAACTTACAATGAGCAGTTCTTC. This encodes CASSPTATYNEQFF.

Regarding this clone: At one end, the junction sequence differs from germline, possibly due to a read error. In nucleotides, the CDR3 is TGTGCCAGTAGGGGGGGAGCGAACGCCGGGGAGCTGTTTTTT. It specifies CASRGGANAGELFF. The chain combines TRBV19 with TRBJ2-2, with D possibly TRBD2 on 6 matching bases. The CDR3 is 14 amino acids. Germline-derived CDR1 and CDR2 are LNHDA and SQIVND (reference sequence).

Sample share makes this clone medium-sized (0.01 to 0.1%). The chain joins TRBV27 to TRBJ2-1; TRBD2 is a possible D gene (6 bases). V lost 6 bases, J lost 4 bases, and 25 bases lay in between. From germline, CDR1 is MNHEY and CDR2 SMNVEV (reference sequence). This CDR3 contains 18 residues. CDR3 protein: CASSPRWSGRGLYNEQFF. Here the CDR3 DNA reads TGTGCCAGCAGCCCGAGGTGGTCCGGGAGAGGTTTGTACAATGAGCAGTTCTTC.

The gene calls are TRBV5-6 and TRBJ2-7, with a possible D match to TRBD2 (7 bases). The CDR3 loop spans 17 amino acids. The V gene's germline CDR1 is SGHDT and CDR2 YYEEEE. The V end lost 5 bases, the J end lost 0 bases, and 21 bases lay between the germline ends. As DNA, the CDR3 is TGTGCCAGCAGTTCGACGGGGAGGGCGGGGGCCTCCTACGAGCAGTACTTC. Protein sequence: CASSSTGRAGASYEQYF.

The count of this clone is one. This chain joins TRBV7-9 and TRBJ2-3; possible D gene TRBD1, 6 bases. The CDR3 sequence is 18 residues long. Per germline, CDR1 SEHNR and CDR2 FQNEAQ (reference sequence). Trimming stripped 1 base from V and 0 bases from J, with 17 bases between. The CDR3: CASSLEVAAGDSTDTQYF. The CDR3 DNA reads TGTGCCAGCAGCTTAGAAGTGGCGGCAGGGGATAGCACAGATACGCAGTATTTT.